This T cell receptor (beta chain) was found in a study of cytomegalovirus exposure and HLA in healthy donors. Study-wide findings and caveats: Rare TCR sequences predominated, though certain public TCRs were found in many donors.

The ends lost 7 bases at V and 0 bases at J; junction bases unmatched: 8. Germline CDR1 is SGDLS and CDR2 is YYNGEE. This CDR3 region has 15 residues. The PCR contained 60 Vbeta and 13 Jbeta primers. Some clones are missing from TCRdb's copy, which holds only in-frame ones; the method was immunoSEQ multiplex PCR. The repertoire holds about 160,000 clones, approximately 75% seen once, with approximately 2% in the top ten. In its sample, this clone was seen a few times. What it binds is not known. This receptor was taken from a woman between 18 and 30 years old in good health and CMV-seronegative. V usage is TRBV9 and J usage is TRBJ2-3; 7 bases match TRBD1. Sequenced input: PBMCs. DNA of the CDR3: TGTGCCAGCTGTCAAGGACAGGAAAGCACAGATACGCAGTATTTT. It codes for CASCQGQESTDTQYF. Filled out from reference TRBV9 and TRBJ2-3, the complete variable domain reads DSGVTQTPKHLITATGQRVTLRCSPRSGDLSVYWYQQSLDQGLQFLIQYYNGEERAKGNILERFSAQQFPDLHSELNLSSLELGDSALYFCASCQGQESTDTQYFGPGTRLTVL.